The 12 T cell receptor beta chains reported below all come from one sample, sequenced in a study of blood T cells in healthy people across ages. Sample-barcoded 5' priming and a J-beta primer mix drove a second PCR of 7 to 11 cycles. TCRdb passed the 5' RACE reads through MiXCR, listing each CDR3 protein once. The sample lists about 1.1 million distinct CDR3 sequences; under 40% were seen once. The sequenced sample consisted of blood. These TCRs come from a man between 18 and 35 years old in good health.

This chain joins TRBV7-2 and TRBJ1-1, with no clear D. V lost 0 bases to trimming and J lost 6 bases, with 14 bases between them. The CDR3 runs to 15 residues. Germline V lookup: CDR1 SGHTA, CDR2 FQGNSA. The CDR3 coding sequence is TGTGCCAGCAGCTTAGCGGGCCGCTCATTTTCTGAAGCTTTCTTT. It encodes CASSLAGRSFSEAFF. The entire variable domain, with the rest obtained from reference TRBV7-2 and TRBJ1-1, is as follows: GAGVSQSPSNKVTEKGKDVELRCDPISGHTALYWYRQSLGQGLEFLIYFQGNSAPDKSGLPSDRFSAERTGGSVSTLTIQRTQQEDSAVYLCASSLAGRSFSEAFFGQGTRLTVV.

The chain is built from TRBV10-3 and TRBJ1-1, with no clear D. Germline assignment: CDR1 ENHRY and CDR2 SYGVKD. The length of the CDR3 is 13 residues. V was clipped by 6 bases and J by 3 bases, with 11 bases between them. CDR3 in DNA: TGTGCCATCAGCGGACCGTCCGACACTGAAGCTTTCTTT. Protein product: CAISGPSDTEAFF.

This clonotype came up a few times. V is TRBV30 and J is TRBJ2-7, with D tentatively TRBD1 (6 bases). CDR3 size: 16 residues. V was shortened by 2 bases and J by 1 base, with 18 bases between the two germline ends. Germline CDR1 reads GTSNPN; CDR2 reads SVGIG (reference sequence). The CDR3 reads CAWSLRQDPTSYEQYF. Written as DNA, the CDR3 is TGTGCCTGGAGTCTAAGACAGGATCCAACATCCTACGAGCAGTACTTC. Together with reference TRBV30 and TRBJ2-7, the CDR3 gives the full variable domain: SQTIHQWPATLVQPVGSPLSLECTVEGTSNPNLYWYRQAAGRGLQLLFYSVGIGQISSEVPQNLSASRPQDRQFILSSKKLLLSDSGFYLCAWSLRQDPTSYEQYFGPGTRLTVT.

The chain employs TRBV7-3 and TRBJ1-1, with no clear D. The CDR3 runs 20 residues. V was pared by 1 base and J by 0 bases, with 24 bases between. CDR1 is SGHTA and CDR2 is FQGTGA in the germline V gene. The CDR3 DNA follows: TGTGCCAGCAGCTTAAACGCGGGAATGATTAGACTAACTTTGAACACTGAAGCTTTCTTT. Residues: CASSLNAGMIRLTLNTEAFF.

The chain recombines TRBV29-1 with TRBJ2-7, with a weak D call TRBD2 (6 bases). Trimming left V 7 bases short and J 3 bases short, with 16 bases between. Germline values: CDR1 SQVTM, CDR2 ANQGSEA. The CDR3 runs to 13 residues. The CDR3 coding sequence is TGCAGCGCCGGAGGGGCTGACCGCTACGAGCAGTACTTC. It is translated as CSAGGADRYEQYF.

The genes are TRBV21-1 and TRBJ2-4; TRBD1 is the table's D call, not checked against the DNA. TRBV21-1 is listed as a pseudogene. CDR3 length equals 16 residues. CDR3 in amino acids: CASSTRQGLAKNIQYF. The CDR3 region has the DNA TGTGCCAGCAGCACACGTCAGGGACTAGCCAAAAACATTCAGTACTTC.

The J gene is TRBJ1-2, the V gene TRBV12-3 or TRBV12-4, with a tentative D call TRBD1 (5 bases). CDR3 length: 13 amino acids. Trimming shortened V by 3 bases and J by 7 bases, and 12 bases separated the two germline ends. Here the CDR3 DNA reads TGTGCCAGCAGTTTGGCCAGGGTTCGTGGCTACACCTTC. This translates into CASSLARVRGYTF.

The chain carries TRBV7-6 and TRBJ1-1; tentatively, D is TRBD1 (6 bases). V lost 4 bases to trimming and J lost 5 bases, with 14 bases between them. The CDR3 length is 14 residues. Germline CDR1 is SGHVS and CDR2 is FNYEAQ. CDR3 sequence (DNA): TGTGCCAGCAGCTCCAGGGGACTTGGAACTGAAGCTTTCTTT. Translated: CASSSRGLGTEAFF. Using reference TRBV7-6 and TRBJ1-1 for the parts outside the CDR3, the full variable domain is GAGVSQSPRYKVTKRGQDVALRCDPISGHVSLYWYRQALGQGPEFLTYFNYEAQQDKSGLPNDRFSAERPEGSISTLTIQRTEQRDSAMYRCASSSRGLGTEAFFGQGTRLTVV.

In this sample, this clonotype turned up a few times. This CDR3 reads CASSLGRGHEKLFF. The CDR3 coding sequence is TGCGCCAGCAGCTTGGGCAGGGGGCATGAAAAACTGTTTTTT. J is TRBJ1-4 and V is TRBV5-1, with TRBD1 matching 8 bases. CDR1 and CDR2 from the germline V gene are SGHRS and YFSETQ. With V trimmed by 0 bases and J by 6 bases, 1 base remained unmatched. The CDR3 has 14 amino acids.

About this clonotype: This may be a read error: a much more frequent sequence differs by one nucleotide. Without the conserved terminal phenylalanine or tryptophan, this CDR3 likely stems from a read error. The chain is built from TRBV4-3 and TRBJ1-2; D is uncertain. With 0 bases removed from V and 4 bases from J, the gap between germline ends came to 9 bases. CDR3 size: 14 residues. Germline V gene sequence: CDR1 LGHNA, CDR2 YSLEER. The DNA of the CDR3 is TGCGCCAGCAGCCAAGATCCCAACGTCTATGGCTACACCGTC. As protein: CASSQDPNVYGYTV.

This chain links TRBV9 with TRBJ2-4, with D possibly being TRBD2 (5 bases). Germline V gene lookup returns CDR1 SGDLS and CDR2 YYNGEE. V was shortened by 0 bases and J by 5 bases, with 18 bases between the two germline ends. The CDR3 has 17 amino acids. The CDR3 DNA reads as TGTGCCAGCAGCGTAGCTGGGCATTCCGGAGGTGAAAACATTCAGTACTTC. Protein sequence: CASSVAGHSGGENIQYF.

The genes are TRBV27 and TRBJ1-2; 9 nucleotides match TRBD1. Germline V gives CDR1 MNHEY, CDR2 SMNVEV (reference sequence). The CDR3 contains 14 residues. J lost 8 bases, V lost 6 bases, and 10 bases had no gene match. The DNA for the CDR3 is TGTGCCAGCAGGGACCGGGACAGGGTGGAAGGCTACACCTTC. This translates into CASRDRDRVEGYTF.